This T cell receptor (beta chain) was sequenced for a study of blood T cell repertoires in COVID-19. This clone was recorded a few times. V was trimmed by 2 bases and J by 3 bases, leaving 10 bases between them. This CDR3 has 14 amino acids. The germline gives CDR1 SGHTS, CDR2 YDEGEE. Libraries were prepared by immunoSEQ multiplex PCR; TCRdb keeps only in-frame clonotypes and omits some of them. This sample has around 200,000 clones, with about four fifths found just once. Material for sequencing was peripheral blood. This receptor was taken from a man aged 45 to 65 with active or convalescent COVID-19. The chain couples TRBV5-8 to TRBJ2-3; D is perhaps TRBD1 (5 bases). The CDR3 protein is CASSLRGPTDTQYF. DNA for the CDR3: TGTGCCAGCAGCTTAAGGGGCCCGACAGATACGCAGTATTTT.